This T cell receptor beta chain was sequenced in a study of blood T cell repertoires in COVID-19. Looked up from germline, CDR1 is SGHTA and CDR2 is FQGNSA. The V end lost 1 base, the J end lost 3 bases, and 15 bases lay between the germline ends. The CDR3 runs to 16 residues. The table came from immunoSEQ multiplex PCR; TCRdb's copy has only in-frame clones and leaves some out. The sample lists some 260,000 clones, 85% to 90% occurring once. Participants' own reports of clinical history determined their cohort assignment. This chain links TRBV7-2 with TRBJ2-5, with D tentatively TRBD2 (6 bases). The sample taken for sequencing was PBMCs or T cells enriched from blood (not recorded which). This receptor was taken from a man aged 40-49 years who had recovered from COVID-19. The CDR3 here is CASSLGPWLAKETQYF. Written as DNA, the CDR3 is TGTGCCAGCAGCTTAGGCCCGTGGCTAGCGAAAGAGACCCAGTACTTC.